A single sample gave rise to the 3 T cell receptor beta chains below, sequenced in a study of cytomegalovirus exposure and HLA in healthy donors. PCR amplification relied on 60 Vbeta primers (plus 13 Jbeta primers). Profiled with immunoSEQ multiplex PCR; TCRdb holds only in-frame clones, not every one. The data show under 150,000 clones, roughly 80% seen once. The sequencing input was PBMCs. These receptors originate from a man aged 25-45 years in good health and CMV-seronegative.

This clone appeared a single time. One end of the junction does not line up with germline, which may come from a read error. The CDR3 is CASSRAGTDSNQPQNF. The CDR3 bases are TGTGCCAGTAGTAGGGCCGGGACAGATAGCAATCAGCCCCAGAATTTT. V and J are TRBV19 and TRBJ1-5; 7 bases line up with TRBD1. The CDR3 covers 16 residues. Germline V gene sequence: CDR1 LNHDA, CDR2 SQIVND (reference sequence).

CDR3 nucleotide sequence: TGTGCCAGCTCACCCCGAGGCAATGCGGGTGGGAATGAGCAGTTCTTC. As protein: CASSPRGNAGGNEQFF. This chain uses TRBV18 with TRBJ2-1, with D perhaps matching TRBD2 (5 bases). CDR1 is KGHSH, CDR2 LQKENI, per germline. Trimming removed 3 bases at V and 7 bases at J, with 19 bases between. CDR3 length: 16 amino acids.

The chain is built from TRBV12-5 and TRBJ2-5; TRBD2 agrees at 8 bases. The length of the CDR3 is 15 residues. The junction had 7 bases not matched to a gene; V was cut back by 6 bases and J by 1 base. Germline V gene lookup returns CDR1 LGHNT and CDR2 FRNRAP. The CDR3 sequence is CASGSLSGSQETQYF. The CDR3, as DNA: TGTGCTAGTGGCTCGCTCAGCGGGAGCCAAGAGACCCAGTACTTC.